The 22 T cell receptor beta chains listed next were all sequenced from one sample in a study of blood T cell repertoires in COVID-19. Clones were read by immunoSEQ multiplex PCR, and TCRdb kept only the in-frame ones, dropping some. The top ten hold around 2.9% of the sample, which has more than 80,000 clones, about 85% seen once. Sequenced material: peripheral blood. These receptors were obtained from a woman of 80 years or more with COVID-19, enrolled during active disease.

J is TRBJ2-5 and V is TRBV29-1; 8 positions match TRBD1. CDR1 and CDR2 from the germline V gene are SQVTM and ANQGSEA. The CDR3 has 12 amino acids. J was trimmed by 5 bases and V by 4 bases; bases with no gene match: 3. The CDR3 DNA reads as TGCAGCGTTGGAGACAGGGGTGAGACCCAGTACTTC. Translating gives CSVGDRGETQYF. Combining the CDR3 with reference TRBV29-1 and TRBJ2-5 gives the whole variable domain SAVISQKPSRDICQRGTSLTIQCQVDSQVTMMFWYRQQPGQSLTLIATANQGSEATYESGFVIDKFPISRPNLTFSTLTVSNMSPEDSSIYLCSVGDRGETQYFGPGTRLLVL.

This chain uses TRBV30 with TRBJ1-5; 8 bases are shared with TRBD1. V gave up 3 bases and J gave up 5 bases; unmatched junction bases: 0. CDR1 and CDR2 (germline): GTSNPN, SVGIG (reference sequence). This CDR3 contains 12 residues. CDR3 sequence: CAWSRGHQPQHF. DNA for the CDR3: TGTGCCTGGAGCAGGGGGCATCAGCCCCAGCATTTT. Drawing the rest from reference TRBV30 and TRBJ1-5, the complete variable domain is SQTIHQWPATLVQPVGSPLSLECTVEGTSNPNLYWYRQAAGRGLQLLFYSVGIGQISSEVPQNLSASRPQDRQFILSSKKLLLSDSGFYLCAWSRGHQPQHFGDGTRLSIL.

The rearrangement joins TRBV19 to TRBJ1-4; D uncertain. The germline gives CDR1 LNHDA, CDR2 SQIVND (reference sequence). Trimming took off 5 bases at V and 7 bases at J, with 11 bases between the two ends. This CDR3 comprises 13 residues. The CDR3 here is CASSLHVAEKLFF. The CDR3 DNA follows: TGTGCCAGTAGTCTGCACGTGGCTGAAAAACTGTTTTTT. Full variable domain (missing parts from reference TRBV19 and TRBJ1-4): DGGITQSPKYLFRKEGQNVTLSCEQNLNHDAMYWYRQDPGQGLRLIYYSQIVNDFQKGDIAEGYSVSREKKESFPLTVTSAQKNPTAFYLCASSLHVAEKLFFGSGTQLSVL.

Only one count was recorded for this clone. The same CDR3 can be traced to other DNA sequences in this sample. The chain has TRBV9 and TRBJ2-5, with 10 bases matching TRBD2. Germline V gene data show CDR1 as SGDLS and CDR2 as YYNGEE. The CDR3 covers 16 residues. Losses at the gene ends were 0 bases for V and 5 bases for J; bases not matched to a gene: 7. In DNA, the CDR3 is TGTGCCAGCAGCGTAGGAGGGCTAGCGGGGGTGGAGACCCAGTACTTC. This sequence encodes CASSVGGLAGVETQYF.

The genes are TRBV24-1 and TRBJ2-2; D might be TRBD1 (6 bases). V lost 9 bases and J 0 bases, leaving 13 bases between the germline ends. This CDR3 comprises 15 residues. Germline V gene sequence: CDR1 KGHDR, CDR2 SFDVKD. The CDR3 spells CATRRTASNTGELFF. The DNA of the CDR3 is TGTGCCACCCGAAGGACAGCCTCGAACACCGGGGAGCTGTTTTTT.

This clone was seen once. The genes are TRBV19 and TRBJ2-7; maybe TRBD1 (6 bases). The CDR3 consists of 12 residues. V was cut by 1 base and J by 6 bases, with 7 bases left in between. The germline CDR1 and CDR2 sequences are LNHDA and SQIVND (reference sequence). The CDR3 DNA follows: TGTGCCAGTAGTATAGTGGGGGCCGAGCAGTACTTC. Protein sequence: CASSIVGAEQYF.

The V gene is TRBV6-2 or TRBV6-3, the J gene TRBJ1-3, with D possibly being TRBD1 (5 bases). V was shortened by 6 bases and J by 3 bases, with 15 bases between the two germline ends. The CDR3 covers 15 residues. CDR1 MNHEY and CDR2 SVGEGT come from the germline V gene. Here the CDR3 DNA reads TGTGCCAGCAGCCGAAAAAAGGGGTTTGGAAACACCATATATTTT. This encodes CASSRKKGFGNTIYF.

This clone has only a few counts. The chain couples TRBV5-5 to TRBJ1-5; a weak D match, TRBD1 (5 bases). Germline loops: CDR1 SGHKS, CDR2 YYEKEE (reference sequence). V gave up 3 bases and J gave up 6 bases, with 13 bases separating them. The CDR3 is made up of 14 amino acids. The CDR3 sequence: CASSSQGGSQPQHF. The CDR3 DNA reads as TGTGCCAGCAGCTCCCAGGGAGGATCTCAGCCCCAGCATTTT.

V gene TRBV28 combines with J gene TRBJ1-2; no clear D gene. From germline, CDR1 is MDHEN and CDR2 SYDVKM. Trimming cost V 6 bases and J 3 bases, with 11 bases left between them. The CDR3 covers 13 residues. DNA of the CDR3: TGTGCCAGCAGGGTGACTCGAGACTATGGCTACACCTTC. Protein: CASRVTRDYGYTF.

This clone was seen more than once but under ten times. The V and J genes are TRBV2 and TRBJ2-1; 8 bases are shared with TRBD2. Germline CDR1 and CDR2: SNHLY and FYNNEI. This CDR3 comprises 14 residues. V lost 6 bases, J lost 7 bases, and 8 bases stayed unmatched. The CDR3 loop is CASSVAGRVNEQFF. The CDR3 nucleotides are TGTGCCAGCAGCGTAGCGGGAAGGGTGAATGAGCAGTTCTTC. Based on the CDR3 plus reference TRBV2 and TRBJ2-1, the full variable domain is EPEVTQTPSHQVTQMGQEVILRCVPISNHLYFYWYRQILGQKVEFLVSFYNNEISEKSEIFDDQFSVERPDGSNFTLKIRSTKLEDSAMYFCASSVAGRVNEQFFGPGTRLTVL.

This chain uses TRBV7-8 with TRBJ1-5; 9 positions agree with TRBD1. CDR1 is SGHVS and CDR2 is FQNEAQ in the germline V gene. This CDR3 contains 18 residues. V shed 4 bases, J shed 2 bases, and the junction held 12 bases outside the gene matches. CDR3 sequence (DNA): TGTGCCAGCAGCTCAACTGGGACAGGGCCTTATGGCAATCAGCCCCAGCATTTT. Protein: CASSSTGTGPYGNQPQHF.

CDR3 sequence (DNA): TGTGCCAGCAGTGATCAGGTGAATAATTCACCCCTCCACTTT. This encodes CASSDQVNNSPLHF. The rearrangement joins TRBV2 to TRBJ1-6; no clear D gene. The CDR3 is 14 residues long. Germline loops: CDR1 SNHLY, CDR2 FYNNEI. V was shortened by 3 bases and J by 5 bases, with 8 bases between the two germline ends.

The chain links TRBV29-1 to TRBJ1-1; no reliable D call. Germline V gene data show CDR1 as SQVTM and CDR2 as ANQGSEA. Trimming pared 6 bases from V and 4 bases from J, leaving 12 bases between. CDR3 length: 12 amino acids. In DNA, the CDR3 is TGCAGCGTGATCCGGGAATTCACTGAAGCTTTCTTT. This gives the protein CSVIREFTEAFF.

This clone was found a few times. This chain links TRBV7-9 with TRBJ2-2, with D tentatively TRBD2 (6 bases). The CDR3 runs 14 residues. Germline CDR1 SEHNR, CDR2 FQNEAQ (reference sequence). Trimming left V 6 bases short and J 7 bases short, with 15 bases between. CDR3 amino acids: CASSYGWGVGELFF. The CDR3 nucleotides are TGTGCCAGCAGTTACGGATGGGGGGTCGGGGAGCTGTTTTTT.

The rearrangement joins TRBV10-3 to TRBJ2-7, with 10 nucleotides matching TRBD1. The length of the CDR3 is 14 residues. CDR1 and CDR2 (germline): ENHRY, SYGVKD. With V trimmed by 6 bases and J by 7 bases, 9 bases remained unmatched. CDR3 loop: CAIRPGQGLGEQYF. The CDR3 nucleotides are TGTGCCATCAGGCCGGGACAGGGGCTGGGGGAGCAGTACTTC.

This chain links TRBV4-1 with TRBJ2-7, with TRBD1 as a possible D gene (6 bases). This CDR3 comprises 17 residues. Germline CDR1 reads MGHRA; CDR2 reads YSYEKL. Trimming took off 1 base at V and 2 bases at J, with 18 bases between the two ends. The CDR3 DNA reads TGCGCCAGCAGCCAAGGAGCGTCGGACAGCCGAACCTACGAGCAGTACTTC. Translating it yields CASSQGASDSRTYEQYF.

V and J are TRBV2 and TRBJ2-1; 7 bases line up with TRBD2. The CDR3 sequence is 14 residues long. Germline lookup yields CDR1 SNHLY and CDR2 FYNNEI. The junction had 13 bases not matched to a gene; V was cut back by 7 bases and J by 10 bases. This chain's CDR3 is CASNPLLASGEQFF. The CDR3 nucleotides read TGTGCCAGCAACCCCCTTTTGGCTAGCGGAGAGCAGTTCTTC.

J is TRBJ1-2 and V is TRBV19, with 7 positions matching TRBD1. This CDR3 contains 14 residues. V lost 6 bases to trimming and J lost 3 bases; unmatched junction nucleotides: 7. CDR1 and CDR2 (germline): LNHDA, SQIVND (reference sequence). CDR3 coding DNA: TGTGCCAGTAGCCAGGGGGTGAGGGACTATGGCTACACCTTC. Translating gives CASSQGVRDYGYTF.

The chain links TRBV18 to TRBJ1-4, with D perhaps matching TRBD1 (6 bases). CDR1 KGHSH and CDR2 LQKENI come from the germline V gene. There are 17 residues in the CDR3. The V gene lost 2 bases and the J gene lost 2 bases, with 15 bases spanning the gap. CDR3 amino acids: CASSPFDGGLTNEKLFF. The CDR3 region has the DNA TGTGCCAGCTCACCATTCGACGGGGGGCTGACTAATGAAAAACTGTTTTTT.

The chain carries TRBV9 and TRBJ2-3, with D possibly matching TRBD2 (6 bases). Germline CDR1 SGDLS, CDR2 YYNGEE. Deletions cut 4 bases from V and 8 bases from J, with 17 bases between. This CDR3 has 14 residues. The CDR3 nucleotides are TGTGCCAGCAGCTCGCCGGGGAGGACTACTACGCAGTATTTT. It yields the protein CASSSPGRTTTQYF.

The CDR3 DNA reads as TGTGCCACCAGTGATGCCTCCGGGACATACACCGGGGAGCTGTTTTTT. Translated, it gives CATSDASGTYTGELFF. This chain joins TRBV24-1 and TRBJ2-2, with D perhaps matching TRBD1 (6 bases). V was cut by 3 bases and J by 3 bases, with 13 bases left in between. Germline assignment: CDR1 KGHDR and CDR2 SFDVKD. The CDR3 is 16 amino acids.

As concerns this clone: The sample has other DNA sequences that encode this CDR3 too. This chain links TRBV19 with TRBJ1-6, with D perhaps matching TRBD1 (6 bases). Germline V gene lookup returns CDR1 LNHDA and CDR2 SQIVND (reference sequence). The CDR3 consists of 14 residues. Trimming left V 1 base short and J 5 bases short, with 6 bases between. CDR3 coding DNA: TGTGCCAGTAGTATAGGGACAGATAATTCACCCCTCCACTTT. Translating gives CASSIGTDNSPLHF.